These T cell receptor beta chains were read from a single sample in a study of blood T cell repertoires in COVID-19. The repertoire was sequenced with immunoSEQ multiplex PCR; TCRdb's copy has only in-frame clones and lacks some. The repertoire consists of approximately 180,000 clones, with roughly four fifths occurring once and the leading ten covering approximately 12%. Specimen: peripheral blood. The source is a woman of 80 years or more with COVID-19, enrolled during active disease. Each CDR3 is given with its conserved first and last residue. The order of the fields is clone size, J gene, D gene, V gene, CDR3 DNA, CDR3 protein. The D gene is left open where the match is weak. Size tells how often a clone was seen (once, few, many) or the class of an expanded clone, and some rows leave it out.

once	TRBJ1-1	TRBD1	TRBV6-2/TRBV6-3	TGTGCCAGCAGTTACAACTCAGGGGGCACTGAAGCTTTCTTT	CASSYNSGGTEAFF
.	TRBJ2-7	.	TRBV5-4	TGTGCCAGCAGCTGGGGGACTCGAGCCTACGAGCAGTACTTC	CASSWGTRAYEQYF
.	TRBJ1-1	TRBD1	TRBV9	TGTGCCAGCAGCGTAGTGGGACAGGGTTACGAAGCTTTCTTT	CASSVVGQGYEAFF
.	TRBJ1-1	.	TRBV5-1	TGCGCCCGCAGCGGCGGGGGGGCCTACGCTAACACTGAAGCTTTCTTT	CARSGGGAYANTEAFF
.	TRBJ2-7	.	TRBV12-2	TGTGCAAGTCGCTTCCCCGTGGACAGGAGAACCTACGAGCAGTACTTC	CASRFPVDRRTYEQYF
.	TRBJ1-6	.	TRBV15	TGTGCCACCAGCTCCTACGGGAATTCACCCCTCCACTTT	CATSSYGNSPLHF
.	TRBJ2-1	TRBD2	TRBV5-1	TGCGCCAGCAGCGGGGGGGACTATTCCTACAATGAGCAGTTCTTC	CASSGGDYSYNEQFF
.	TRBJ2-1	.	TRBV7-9	TGTGCCAGCAGTCTGGAGGTTAGGGAGTTCTTC	CASSLEVREFF
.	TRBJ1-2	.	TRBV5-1	TGCGCCAGCAGCTTACGTAGCTCGGCAATGGGAGATCACTATGGCTACACCTTC	CASSLRSSAMGDHYGYTF
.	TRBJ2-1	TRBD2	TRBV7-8	TGTGCCAGCAGCTTAGCGAGACTAGCCAGGACCCACAATGAGCAGTTCTTC	CASSLARLARTHNEQFF
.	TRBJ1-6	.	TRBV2	TGTGCCAGCAGTGAAATGAAGTCCGAGGCCCTCCACTTT	CASSEMKSEALHF
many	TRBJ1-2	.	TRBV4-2	TGTGCCAGCAGCCAAGATGGGGCAGGTCTCGGCTATGGCTACACCTTC	CASSQDGAGLGYGYTF
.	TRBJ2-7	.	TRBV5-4	TGTGCCAGCAGCTTTGGGAGCGCAACCTACGAGCAGTACTTC	CASSFGSATYEQYF
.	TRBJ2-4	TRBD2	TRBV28	TGTGCCAGCACCCTGGCCAGCGGGGACATTCAGTACTTC	CASTLASGDIQYF
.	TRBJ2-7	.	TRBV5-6	TGTGCCAGCAGAGAGGCCGGAGGAGCCTACGAGCAGTACTTC	CASREAGGAYEQYF
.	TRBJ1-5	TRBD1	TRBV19	TGTGCCAGTAGTCCAGCGAACGGCAGGGGGGTTCAGCCCCAGCATTTT	CASSPANGRGVQPQHF
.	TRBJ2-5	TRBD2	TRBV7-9	TGTGCCAGCAGCTTAGCTGGGCGGGAGGAGACCCAGTACTTC	CASSLAGREETQYF
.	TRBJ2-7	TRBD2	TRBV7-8	TGTGCCAGCAGCTTAGGTGCGGGGGACGAGCAGTACTTC	CASSLGAGDEQYF